This T cell receptor beta chain was identified during a study of T cell changes during pregnancy in multiple sclerosis. Trimming removed 5 bases from V and 5 bases from J; junction bases left unmatched: 6. The germline CDR1 and CDR2 sequences are SGHNT and YENEEA. The CDR3 covers 15 residues. Repertoires were generated with immunoSEQ multiplex PCR, while TCRdb's copy carries only in-frame clones and drops some. This sample carries 55,000 to 70,000 clones, 80% to 95% of them seen once, and the ten largest clones take 0.36%. The sequence was obtained from a female donor with multiple sclerosis, enrolled in a pregnancy study. The source material was CD4+ T cells from peripheral blood mononuclear cells, sampled before pregnancy. The chain is built from TRBV11-3 and TRBJ2-5; the match to TRBD1 covers 12 bases. The CDR3: CASSTGQGASETQYF. In nucleotides, the CDR3 is TGTGCCAGCAGCACGGGACAGGGGGCTTCCGAGACCCAGTACTTC.